These 4 T cell receptor beta chains originate from one sample sequenced in a study of T cell repertoires in cytomegalovirus infection. Using its own MiXCR run on the reads, TCRdb lists one record per CDR3 protein. The table records over 150,000 distinct CDR3 sequences, approximately 18% of them present only once. The specimen sequenced was CD8+ T cells from PBMCs. These receptors came from a human donor in good health (CMV status not recorded). Some clones in this sample may be carry-over from other donors' samples.

This clonotype was detected only a few times. This rearrangement joins TRBV6-2 or TRBV6-3 to TRBJ1-5; tentative D call: TRBD1 (5 bases). CDR1 and CDR2 from the germline V gene are MNHEY and SVGEGT. The CDR3 contains 13 residues. V was trimmed by 10 bases and J by 3 bases, leaving 13 bases between them. CDR3: CATLGTDNQPQHF. CDR3 DNA sequence: TGTGCCACCCTAGGGACGGACAATCAGCCCCAGCATTTT.

The rearrangement links TRBV5-1 to TRBJ1-1; unclear D gene. Germline assignment: CDR1 SGHRS and CDR2 YFSETQ. This CDR3 contains 17 residues. V was pared by 0 bases and J by 0 bases, with 15 bases between. This chain's CDR3 is CASSLGGEYSVNTEAFF. For the CDR3, the DNA is TGCGCCAGCAGCTTGGGTGGGGAGTATTCGGTGAACACTGAAGCTTTCTTT.

This clonotype has more than one count but fewer than ten. The V call is TRBV19, the J call TRBJ2-3; 7 nucleotides line up with TRBD1. The CDR3 contains 14 residues. Germline-derived CDR1 and CDR2 are LNHDA and SQIVND (reference sequence). V was pared by 7 bases and J by 4 bases, with 8 bases of the junction left unmatched. The CDR3: CASTPIQGADTQYF. In DNA, the CDR3 is TGTGCCAGTACTCCCATCCAGGGGGCAGATACGCAGTATTTT. Filled out from reference TRBV19 and TRBJ2-3, the complete variable domain reads DGGITQSPKYLFRKEGQNVTLSCEQNLNHDAMYWYRQDPGQGLRLIYYSQIVNDFQKGDIAEGYSVSREKKESFPLTVTSAQKNPTAFYLCASTPIQGADTQYFGPGTRLTVL.

The chain employs TRBV7-9 and TRBJ2-7; TRBD1 matches at 7 bases. This CDR3 is 15 amino acids long. Per germline, CDR1 SEHNR and CDR2 FQNEAQ (reference sequence). V shed 4 bases and J 3 bases; nucleotides not matched to a gene: 9. The CDR3 reads CASSSQGHQYYEQYF. Written as DNA, the CDR3 is TGTGCCAGCAGCTCACAGGGGCACCAATACTACGAGCAGTACTTC.